Shown below are 26 T cell receptor beta chains from a single sample sequenced in a study of blood T cell repertoires in COVID-19. Method: immunoSEQ multiplex PCR; TCRdb's copy keeps in-frame clones and lacks some. The sample shows under 30,000 clones, 85% to 95% of them seen only once. The sample consisted of peripheral blood. The receptors shown here come from a human donor with active COVID-19. The donor label of this sample is uncertain.

The chain employs TRBV5-1 and TRBJ2-3; 12 bases map to TRBD2. Germline lookup yields CDR1 SGHRS and CDR2 YFSETQ. This CDR3 comprises 16 residues. The J segment lost 2 bases and the V segment lost 2 bases, leaving 3 bases of the junction unmatched. The CDR3 spells CASSLTSGRSTDTQYF. CDR3 DNA sequence: TGCGCCAGCAGCTTAACTAGCGGGAGGTCCACAGATACGCAGTATTTT.

This clone has only a few counts. The rearrangement uses TRBV15 and TRBJ1-6; D is ambiguous. The germline V gene encodes CDR1 LNHNV and CDR2 YYDKDF (reference sequence). Trimming took off 3 bases at V and 8 bases at J, with 11 bases between the two ends. The CDR3 totals 14 residues. The CDR3 region has the DNA TGTGCCACCAGCAGGGCAGCTAGAGATTCACCCCTCCACTTT. Translating gives CATSRAARDSPLHF.

The chain combines TRBV12-3 or TRBV12-4 with TRBJ2-7; no firm D call. The length of the CDR3 is 12 residues. The V and J ends lost 8 bases and 2 bases respectively, with 10 bases between them. CDR3 amino acids: CASGQIPYEQYF. For the CDR3, the DNA is TGTGCCAGCGGCCAAATACCCTACGAGCAGTACTTC.

The J gene is TRBJ1-2, the V gene TRBV2; unclear D gene. This CDR3 is built from 14 residues. The germline CDR1 and CDR2 sequences are SNHLY and FYNNEI. V dropped 1 base and J dropped 1 base, with 7 bases sitting between them. CDR3 sequence reads: CASSEVVSNYGYTF. The CDR3 DNA reads TGTGCCAGCAGTGAAGTGGTCAGTAACTATGGCTACACCTTC.

The chain is built from TRBV30 and TRBJ2-1, with 10 bases identical to TRBD2. V trimming: 7 bases; J trimming: 4 bases; junction bases outside the gene matches: 4. The CDR3 loop spans 13 amino acids. Germline assignment: CDR1 GTSNPN and CDR2 SVGIG (reference sequence). In DNA form, the CDR3 reads TGTGCCTATATAGCGGGAGGTTACAATGAGCAGTTCTTC. It specifies CAYIAGGYNEQFF. The entire variable domain, with the rest obtained from reference TRBV30 and TRBJ2-1, is as follows: SQTIHQWPATLVQPVGSPLSLECTVEGTSNPNLYWYRQAAGRGLQLLFYSVGIGQISSEVPQNLSASRPQDRQFILSSKKLLLSDSGFYLCAYIAGGYNEQFFGPGTRLTVL.

The J gene is TRBJ1-6, the V gene TRBV6-6, with 10 bases identical to TRBD1. Unmatched junction bases numbered 3, after V lost 2 bases and J lost 8 bases. This CDR3 comprises 15 residues. The germline gives CDR1 MNHNY, CDR2 SVGAGI (reference sequence). The DNA of the CDR3 is TGTGCCAGCAGTTACGCCGGACAGGGGGATTCACCCCTCCACTTT. Its protein is CASSYAGQGDSPLHF.

This clone was detected once. The chain recombines TRBV5-1 with TRBJ2-1; maybe TRBD2 (7 bases). Deletions cut 3 bases from V and 10 bases from J, with 26 bases between. The CDR3 spans 17 residues. The germline V gene encodes CDR1 SGHRS and CDR2 YFSETQ. The CDR3 protein is CASSSFGGQATGPEQFF. CDR3 sequence (DNA): TGCGCCAGCAGCTCATTCGGGGGGCAGGCAACCGGACCAGAGCAGTTCTTC. Full variable domain (remainder filled in from reference TRBV5-1 and TRBJ2-1): KAGVTQTPRYLIKTRGQQVTLSCSPISGHRSVSWYQQTPGQGLQFLFEYFSETQRNKGNFPGRFSGRQFSNSRSEMNVSTLELGDSALYLCASSSFGGQATGPEQFFGPGTRLTVL.

The V gene is TRBV6-5, the J gene TRBJ2-7; 9 bases match TRBD2. The germline CDR1 and CDR2 sequences are MNHEY and SVGAGI. V shed 2 bases and J 2 bases; nucleotides not matched to a gene: 4. The CDR3 is made up of 15 amino acids. CDR3 in amino acids: CASSYGAGGTYEQYF. CDR3 bases: TGTGCCAGCAGTTACGGAGCGGGGGGAACCTACGAGCAGTACTTC.

This chain uses TRBV2 with TRBJ2-1; possible D gene TRBD2, 5 bases. Germline CDR1 reads SNHLY; CDR2 reads FYNNEI. The CDR3 has 15 residues. The V end lost 5 bases, the J end lost 0 bases, and 11 bases lay between the germline ends. The CDR3 nucleotides read TGTGCCAGCAGTCGGACGGGAATCTCCTACAATGAGCAGTTCTTC. It translates to CASSRTGISYNEQFF.

The V call is TRBV25-1, the J call TRBJ2-7, with D maybe TRBD1 (5 bases). CDR1 and CDR2 from the germline V gene are MGHDK and SYGVNS. V lost 6 bases and J 1 base, leaving 7 bases between the germline ends. The length of the CDR3 is 12 residues. CDR3 residues: CASRKGSYEQYF. CDR3 nucleotide sequence: TGTGCCAGCAGGAAGGGGTCCTACGAGCAGTACTTC.

The J gene is TRBJ2-4, the V gene TRBV15, with 8 bases that match TRBD1. Germline assignment: CDR1 LNHNV and CDR2 YYDKDF (reference sequence). The CDR3 loop spans 16 amino acids. The junction had 2 bases not matched to a gene; V was cut back by 0 bases and J by 1 base. CDR3 protein: CATSRDRDRAKNIQYF. DNA of the CDR3: TGTGCCACCAGCAGAGATAGGGACAGGGCCAAAAACATTCAGTACTTC.

CDR3 in DNA: TGCGCCAGCAGCCAGGGAGACAGGGGGTACAATGAGCAGTTCTTC. Translated: CASSQGDRGYNEQFF. The chain recombines TRBV4-3 with TRBJ2-1, with TRBD1 identical over 9 bases. V lost 3 bases, J lost 4 bases, and 4 bases stayed unmatched. Germline-derived CDR1 and CDR2 are LGHNA and YSLEER. The CDR3 is 15 amino acids.

The genes are TRBV6-5 and TRBJ2-1; the D gene is possibly TRBD1 (6 bases). V shed 6 bases and J shed 13 bases, with 22 bases lying between them. Per the germline V gene, CDR1 is MNHEY and CDR2 is SVGAGI. The length of the CDR3 is 14 residues. CDR3 nucleotide sequence: TGTGCCAGCAGGCAGGGGTCACCCCGGTCCGACCAGTTCTTC. This translates into CASRQGSPRSDQFF.

The V gene is TRBV6-2 or TRBV6-3, the J gene TRBJ2-7; TRBD2 matches 12 bases. From germline, CDR1 is MNHEY and CDR2 SVGEGT. The CDR3 is 18 amino acids. V lost 2 bases and J lost 5; bases outside the gene matches: 13. CDR3: CASSYLTAGLAGIHEQYF. CDR3 nucleotide sequence: TGTGCCAGCAGTTACCTAACCGCCGGACTAGCGGGAATCCACGAGCAGTACTTC.

This chain connects TRBV5-1 to TRBJ2-7, with TRBD2 matching 8 bases. There are 15 residues in the CDR3. The V and J ends lost 4 bases and 0 bases, in that order; junction bases with no gene match: 6. CDR1 is SGHRS, CDR2 YFSETQ, per germline. CDR3 coding DNA: TGCGCCAGCAGCGAGACTAGCGCCAGCTCCTACGAGCAGTACTTC. Translated: CASSETSASSYEQYF.

This clone was counted a single time. J is TRBJ2-5 and V is TRBV21-1; TRBD1, the table's D call, lacks a check against the DNA. TRBV21-1 is termed a pseudogene. The CDR3 is 14 amino acids. The CDR3, as DNA: TGTGCCAGCAGCAAAGAGGGGTTCCAAGAGACCCAGTACTTC. This translates into CASSKEGFQETQYF.

The V and J genes are TRBV5-6 and TRBJ2-5, with 9 positions matching TRBD1. The CDR3 loop spans 16 amino acids. V dropped 2 bases and J dropped 1; count of bases not matched to a gene: 6. The germline gives CDR1 SGHDT, CDR2 YYEEEE. DNA for the CDR3: TGTGCCAGCAGCTTCCTGGACAGGGGTGGCCAAGAGACCCAGTACTTC. As protein: CASSFLDRGGQETQYF.

The rearrangement joins TRBV28 to TRBJ1-5, with 9 bases identical to TRBD1. Germline CDR1 MDHEN, CDR2 SYDVKM. J gave up 6 bases and V 5 bases, and 8 bases lay outside the gene matches. The CDR3 totals 15 residues. The CDR3 DNA sequence: TGTGCCAGCAGTCCCCTCCACAGGGGGCTTCAGCCCCAGCATTTT. Translation gives CASSPLHRGLQPQHF.

This clone was recorded once. The rearrangement uses TRBV6-5 and TRBJ1-1; D may be TRBD1 (6 bases). This CDR3 is 15 amino acids long. V lost 6 bases to trimming and J lost 0 bases, with 14 bases between them. Germline values: CDR1 MNHEY, CDR2 SVGAGI. The CDR3 region has the DNA TGTGCCAGCAGGGCCGGACAGAGCATGAACACTGAAGCTTTCTTT. Protein: CASRAGQSMNTEAFF.

The V and J genes are TRBV10-1 and TRBJ1-2; D possibly corresponds to TRBD1 (5 bases). The length of the CDR3 is 14 residues. With 6 bases removed from V and 4 bases from J, the gap between germline ends came to 15 bases. CDR1 and CDR2 (germline): WNHNN, SYGVQD (reference sequence). The CDR3 DNA reads TGCGCCAGCAGAGACGGACAAGAGTTCTATGGCTACACCTTC. Protein: CASRDGQEFYGYTF.

The CDR3 DNA reads as TGTGCCACGTCAGGGGGCACAGATACGCAGTATTTT. Translating gives CATSGGTDTQYF. The chain uses TRBV6-6 and TRBJ2-3; TRBD1 is a possible D gene (6 bases). Trimming removed 10 bases from V and 1 base from J, with 9 bases in between. CDR3 length: 12 residues. The germline CDR1 and CDR2 sequences are MNHNY and SVGAGI (reference sequence).

This clone was seen more than once but under ten times. This chain joins TRBV5-8 and TRBJ1-4, with 9 bases lining up with TRBD1. The J segment lost 10 bases and the V segment lost 2 bases, leaving 9 bases of the junction unmatched. Germline V gives CDR1 SGHTS, CDR2 YDEGEE. The CDR3 consists of 15 residues. CDR3 sequence reads: CASSLAGTGYGKLFF. CDR3 bases: TGTGCCAGCAGCTTAGCCGGGACAGGGTATGGAAAACTGTTTTTT.

The V gene is TRBV11-2, the J gene TRBJ1-3, with 7 bases lining up with TRBD1. The CDR3 spans 15 residues. Germline loops: CDR1 SGHAT, CDR2 FQNNGV. The trim removed 3 bases at V and 3 bases at J, leaving 5 bases unmatched. CDR3 coding DNA: TGTGCCAGCAGCTTGTTAGGGGGCCTTGGAAACACCATATATTTT. Translating it yields CASSLLGGLGNTIYF.

This chain uses TRBV19 with TRBJ2-7; unclear D gene. Deletions cut 4 bases from V and 1 base from J, with 8 bases between. The germline V gene encodes CDR1 LNHDA and CDR2 SQIVND (reference sequence). CDR3 length: 13 amino acids. This chain's CDR3 is CASSTRRSYEQYF. The CDR3 nucleotides are TGTGCCAGTAGTACCCGGAGATCCTACGAGCAGTACTTC.

The CDR3 DNA reads as TGTGCCAGCAGTTTAGAGGGTATTAGCCAGTACTTC. Its protein is CASSLEGISQYF. The V and J genes are TRBV28 and TRBJ2-5, with a tentative D call TRBD2 (5 bases). Trimming shortened V by 2 bases and J by 10 bases, and 11 bases separated the two germline ends. The CDR3 contains 12 residues. The V gene's germline CDR1 is MDHEN and CDR2 SYDVKM.

The rearrangement links TRBV28 to TRBJ2-7; 9 bases line up with TRBD1. The trim removed 7 bases at V and 6 bases at J, leaving 7 bases unmatched. This CDR3 spans 13 amino acids. Germline V gene lookup returns CDR1 MDHEN and CDR2 SYDVKM. The CDR3 loop reads CASKAPDRGEQYF. The DNA for the CDR3 is TGTGCCAGCAAGGCCCCGGACAGGGGCGAGCAGTACTTC.